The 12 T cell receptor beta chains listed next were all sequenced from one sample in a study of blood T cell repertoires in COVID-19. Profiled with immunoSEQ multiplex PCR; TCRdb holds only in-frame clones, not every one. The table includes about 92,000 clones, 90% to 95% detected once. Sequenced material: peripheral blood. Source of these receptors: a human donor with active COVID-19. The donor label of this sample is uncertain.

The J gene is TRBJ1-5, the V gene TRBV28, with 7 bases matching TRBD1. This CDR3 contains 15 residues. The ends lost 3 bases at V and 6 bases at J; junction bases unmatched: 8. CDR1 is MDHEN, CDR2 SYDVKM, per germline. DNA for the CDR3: TGTGCCAGCAGTTTTCCGATGGCAGGGGGTCAGCCCCAGCATTTT. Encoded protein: CASSFPMAGGQPQHF.

The CDR3, as DNA: TGTGCCAGCTCCCTCTTCAGCTCCTACAATGAGCAGTTCTTC. It encodes CASSLFSSYNEQFF. V gene TRBV18 combines with J gene TRBJ2-1; D unclear. From germline, CDR1 is KGHSH and CDR2 LQKENI. The V gene lost 6 bases and the J gene lost 0 bases, with 9 bases spanning the gap. The CDR3 runs 14 residues.

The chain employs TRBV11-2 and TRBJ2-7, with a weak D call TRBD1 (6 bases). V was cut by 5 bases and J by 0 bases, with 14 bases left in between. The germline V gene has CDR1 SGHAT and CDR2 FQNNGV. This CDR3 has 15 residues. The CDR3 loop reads CASSPDSLVSYEQYF. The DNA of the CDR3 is TGTGCCAGCAGCCCGGACAGTCTTGTCTCCTACGAGCAGTACTTC.

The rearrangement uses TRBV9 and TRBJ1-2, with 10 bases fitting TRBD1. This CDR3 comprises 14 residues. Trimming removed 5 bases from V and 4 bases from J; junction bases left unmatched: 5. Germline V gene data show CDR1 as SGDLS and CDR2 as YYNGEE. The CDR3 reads CASSGDRGFYGYTF. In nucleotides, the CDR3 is TGTGCCAGCAGTGGGGACAGGGGATTCTATGGCTACACCTTC. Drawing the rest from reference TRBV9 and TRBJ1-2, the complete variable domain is DSGVTQTPKHLITATGQRVTLRCSPRSGDLSVYWYQQSLDQGLQFLIQYYNGEERAKGNILERFSAQQFPDLHSELNLSSLELGDSALYFCASSGDRGFYGYTFGSGTRLTVV.

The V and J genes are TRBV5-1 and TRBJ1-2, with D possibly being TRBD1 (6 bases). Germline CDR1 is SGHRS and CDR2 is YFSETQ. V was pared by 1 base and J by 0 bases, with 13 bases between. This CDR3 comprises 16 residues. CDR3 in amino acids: CASSLYQDSTNYGYTF. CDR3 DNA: TGCGCCAGCAGCTTGTATCAGGACAGTACTAACTATGGCTACACCTTC.

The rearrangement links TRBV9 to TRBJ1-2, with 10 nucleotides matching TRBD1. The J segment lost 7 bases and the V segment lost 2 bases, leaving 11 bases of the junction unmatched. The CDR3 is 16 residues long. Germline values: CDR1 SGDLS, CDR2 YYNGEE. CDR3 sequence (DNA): TGTGCCAGCAGCGTGGCCCCCGGGACAGGGGCTCGTGGCTACACCTTC. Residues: CASSVAPGTGARGYTF.

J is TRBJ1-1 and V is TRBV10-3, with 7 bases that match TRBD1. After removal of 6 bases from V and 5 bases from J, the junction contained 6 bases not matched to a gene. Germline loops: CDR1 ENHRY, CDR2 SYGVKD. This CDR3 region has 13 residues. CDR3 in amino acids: CAIRDRVDTEAFF. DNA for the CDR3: TGTGCCATCAGAGACAGGGTTGATACTGAAGCTTTCTTT.

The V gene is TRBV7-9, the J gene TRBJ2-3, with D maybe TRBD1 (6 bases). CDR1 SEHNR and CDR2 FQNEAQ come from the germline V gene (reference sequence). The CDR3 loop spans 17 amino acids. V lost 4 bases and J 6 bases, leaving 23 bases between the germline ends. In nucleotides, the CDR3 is TGTGCCAGCAGCTACCCCGGGCAGGGGACATTGGGGGATACGCAGTATTTT. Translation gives CASSYPGQGTLGDTQYF.

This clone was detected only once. CDR3 DNA sequence: TGTGCCAGCACCGGACTAGCGGGGGCCACCGGGGAGCTGTTTTTT. Its translation: CASTGLAGATGELFF. The chain employs TRBV18 and TRBJ2-2; 13 bases line up with TRBD2. Germline-derived CDR1 and CDR2 are KGHSH and LQKENI. J was trimmed by 4 bases and V by 8 bases; bases with no gene match: 4. This CDR3 contains 15 residues.

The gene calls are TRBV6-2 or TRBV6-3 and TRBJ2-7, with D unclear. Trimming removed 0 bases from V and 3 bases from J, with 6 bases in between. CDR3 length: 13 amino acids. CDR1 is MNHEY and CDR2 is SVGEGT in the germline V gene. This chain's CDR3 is CASSYSYRYEQYF. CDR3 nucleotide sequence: TGTGCCAGCAGTTACTCCTATCGCTACGAGCAGTACTTC.

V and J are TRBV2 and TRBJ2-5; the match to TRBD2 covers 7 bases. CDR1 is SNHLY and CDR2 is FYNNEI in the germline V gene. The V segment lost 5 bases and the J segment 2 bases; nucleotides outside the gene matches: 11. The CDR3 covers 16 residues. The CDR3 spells CASSPLWGGFQETQYF. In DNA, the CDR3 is TGTGCCAGCAGTCCCCTCTGGGGGGGTTTTCAAGAGACCCAGTACTTC.

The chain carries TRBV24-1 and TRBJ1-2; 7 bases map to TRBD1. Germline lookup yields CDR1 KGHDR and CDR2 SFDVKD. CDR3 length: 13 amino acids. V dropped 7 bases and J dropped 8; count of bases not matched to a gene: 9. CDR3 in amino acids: CATSDDRVGGYTF. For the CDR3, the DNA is TGTGCCACCAGCGATGACAGGGTGGGCGGCTACACCTTC.